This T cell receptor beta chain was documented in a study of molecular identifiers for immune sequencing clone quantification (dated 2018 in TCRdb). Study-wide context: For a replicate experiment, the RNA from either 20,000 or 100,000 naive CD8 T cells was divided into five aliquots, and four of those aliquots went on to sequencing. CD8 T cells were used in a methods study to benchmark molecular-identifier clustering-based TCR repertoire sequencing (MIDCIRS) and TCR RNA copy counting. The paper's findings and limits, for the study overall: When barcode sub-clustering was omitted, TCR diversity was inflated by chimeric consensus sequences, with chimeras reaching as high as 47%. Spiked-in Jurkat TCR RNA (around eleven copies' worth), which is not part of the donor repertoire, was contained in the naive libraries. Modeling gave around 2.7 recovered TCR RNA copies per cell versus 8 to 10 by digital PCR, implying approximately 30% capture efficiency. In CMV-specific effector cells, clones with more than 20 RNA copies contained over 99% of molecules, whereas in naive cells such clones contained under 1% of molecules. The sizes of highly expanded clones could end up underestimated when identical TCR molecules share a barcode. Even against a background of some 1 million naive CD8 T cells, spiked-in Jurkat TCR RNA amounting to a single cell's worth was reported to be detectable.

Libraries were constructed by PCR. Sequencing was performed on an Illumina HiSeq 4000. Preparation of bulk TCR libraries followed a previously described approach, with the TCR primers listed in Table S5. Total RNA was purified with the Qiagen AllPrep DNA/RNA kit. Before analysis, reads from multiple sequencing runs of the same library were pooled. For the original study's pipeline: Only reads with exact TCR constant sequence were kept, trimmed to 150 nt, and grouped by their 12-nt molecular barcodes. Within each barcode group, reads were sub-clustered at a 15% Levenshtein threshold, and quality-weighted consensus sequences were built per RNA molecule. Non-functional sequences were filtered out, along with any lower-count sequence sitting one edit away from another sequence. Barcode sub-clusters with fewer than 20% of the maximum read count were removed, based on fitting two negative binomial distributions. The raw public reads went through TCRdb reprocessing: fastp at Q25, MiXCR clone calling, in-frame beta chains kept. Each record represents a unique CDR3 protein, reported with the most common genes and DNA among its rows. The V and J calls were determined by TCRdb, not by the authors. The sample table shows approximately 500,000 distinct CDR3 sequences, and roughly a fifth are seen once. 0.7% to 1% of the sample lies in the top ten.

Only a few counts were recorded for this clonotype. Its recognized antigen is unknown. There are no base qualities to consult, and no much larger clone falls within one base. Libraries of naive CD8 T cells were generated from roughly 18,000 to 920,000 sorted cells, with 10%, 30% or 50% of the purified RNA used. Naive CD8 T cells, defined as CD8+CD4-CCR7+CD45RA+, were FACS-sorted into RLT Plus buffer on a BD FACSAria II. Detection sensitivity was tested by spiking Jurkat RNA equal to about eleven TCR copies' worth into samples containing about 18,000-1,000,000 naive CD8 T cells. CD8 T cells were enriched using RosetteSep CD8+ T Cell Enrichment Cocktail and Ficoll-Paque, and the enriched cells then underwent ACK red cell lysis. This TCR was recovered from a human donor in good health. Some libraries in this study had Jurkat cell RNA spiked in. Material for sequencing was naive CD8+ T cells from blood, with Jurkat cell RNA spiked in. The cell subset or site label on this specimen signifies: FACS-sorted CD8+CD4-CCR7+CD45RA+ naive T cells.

Read as DNA, the sequence is TGCGCCAGCAGCCAAGAAGGGACAGGGCTATTCTCCTACGAGCAGTACTTC. Its protein reads: CASSQEGTGLFSYEQYF. The sequence is built from TRBV4-3 and TRBJ2-7, with 9 bases aligning to TRBD1. Based on the germline V gene, the CDR1 and CDR2 sequences are LGHNA and YSLEER. The junction shows trimming of 0 bases on V and 0 bases on J, and the gene matches do not reach 6 bases of it. The CDR3, from cysteine to phenylalanine, totals 17 residues. The only DNA kept is the CDR3, 51 bases in frame from the first base.